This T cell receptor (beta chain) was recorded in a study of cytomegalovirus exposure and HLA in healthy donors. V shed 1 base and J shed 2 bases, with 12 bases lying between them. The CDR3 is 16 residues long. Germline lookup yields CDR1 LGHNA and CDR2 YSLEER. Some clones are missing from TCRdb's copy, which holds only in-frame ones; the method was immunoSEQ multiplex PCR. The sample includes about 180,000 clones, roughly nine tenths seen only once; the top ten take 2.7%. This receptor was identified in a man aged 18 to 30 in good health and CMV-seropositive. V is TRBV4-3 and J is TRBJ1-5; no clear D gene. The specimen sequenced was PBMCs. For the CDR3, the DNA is TGCGCCAGCAGCCAAGGGGCCCAAAAGGGCAATCAGCCCCAGCATTTT. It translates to CASSQGAQKGNQPQHF.